This T cell receptor beta chain came from a study of T cells after yellow fever vaccination. A 5'RACE template-switching step, the method used to make TCR cDNA, added a universal primer site and UMIs. TCRdb independently ran MiXCR on the 5' RACE reads; one entry per CDR3 protein. This table holds about 260,000 distinct CDR3 sequences, roughly 4.8% found once. CDR3 length: 15 amino acids. Looked up from germline, CDR1 is LNHDA and CDR2 is SQIVND (reference sequence). V was pared by 8 bases and J by 5 bases, with 13 bases of the junction left unmatched. The sequence was collected from a man aged 18 to 29 who received the YFV17D yellow fever vaccine. The source was CD4+ T cells sorted from PBMCs, collected on the day of the yellow fever booster vaccination. The chain links TRBV19 to TRBJ2-5; 8 bases agree with TRBD1. This chain's CDR3 is CASAEQGGVFETQYF. Written as DNA, the CDR3 is TGTGCCAGTGCGGAACAGGGGGGAGTTTTTGAGACCCAGTACTTC.